The clone carrying this T cell receptor beta chain has just one count. The antigen remains undetermined. Data came from immunoSEQ multiplex PCR; TCRdb stores just in-frame clones and leaves some out. Among about 2.4 million clones listed, 93% were seen once. A CD45RA+ naive subset and a CD45RA-negative memory subset were split from CD4+ cells. This sample was taken from a study of shared clonotypes between healthy human individuals. Study overall: Aged between 18 and 49, the donors were a couple of women and a few men. Study-wide results and limits: Genetic and exposure-history diversity was limited by the few donors.

Per the germline V gene, CDR1 is SQVTM and CDR2 is ANQGSEA. This CDR3 comprises 15 residues. This clonotype originated in a man between 18 and 29 years old in good health. Some clones in this sample may be carry-over from other donors' samples. This chain uses TRBV29-1 with TRBJ2-5; TRBD1 matches at 7 bases. The J call is in doubt because the DNA end fits TRBJ2-7 better. Specimen: naive CD4+ T cells from PBMCs. The subset was: CD45RA+ positively selected. This CDR3 is CSVEDELGQNYEQYF. CDR3 bases: TGCAGCGTTGAAGATGAATTGGGACAGAACTACGAGCAGTACTTC.